Below are 20 T cell receptor beta chains sequenced from a single sample in a study of CD8 T cells in ankylosing spondylitis. A single record per CDR3 protein comes from TCRdb applying MiXCR to the 5' RACE reads. The sample has some 800,000 distinct CDR3 sequences; about 12% are singletons. No cognate antigen is known for these TCRs. Study-wide results and caveats: Ankylosing spondylitis blood seemed to carry a telltale TCR beta motif made of under 10 highly homologous variants.

Sequenced: blood, either unsorted or a sorted T cell fraction (not recorded which). These receptors all stem from a male donor with ankylosing spondylitis.

The sample holds many counts of this clonotype. This chain connects TRBV29-1 to TRBJ1-1; 7 bases agree with TRBD1. V shed 7 bases and J 2 bases; nucleotides not matched to a gene: 4. This CDR3 is 12 amino acids long. Germline CDR1 SQVTM, CDR2 ANQGSEA. CDR3 nucleotides: TGCAGCGGGGGACAGATTAACACTGAAGCTTTCTTT. Residues: CSGGQINTEAFF.

This sequence joins TRBV12-3 or TRBV12-4 and TRBJ1-1; TRBD1 aligns across 7 bases. The CDR3 totals 13 residues. Unmatched junction bases numbered 6, after V lost 4 bases and J lost 7 bases. CDR3: CASSSLGQREAFF. For the CDR3, the DNA is TGTGCCAGCAGTTCCTTGGGACAGCGTGAAGCTTTCTTT.

The V gene is TRBV20-1, the J gene TRBJ1-6; D is unresolved. V shed 3 bases and J shed 6 bases, with 9 bases lying between them. The V gene's germline CDR1 is DFQATT and CDR2 SNEGSKA (reference sequence). This CDR3 comprises 13 residues. The CDR3 loop is CSASKAVNSPLHF. The CDR3 DNA follows: TGCAGTGCTAGCAAGGCAGTTAATTCACCCCTCCACTTT.

This clonotype was detected ten times or more. The genes are TRBV7-8 and TRBJ2-7; D is perhaps TRBD2 (6 bases). Germline assignment: CDR1 SGHVS and CDR2 FQNEAQ. This CDR3 has 13 amino acids. V gave up 5 bases and J gave up 7 bases, with 15 bases separating them. CDR3 sequence: CASSHSGVGEQYF. In DNA form, the CDR3 reads TGTGCCAGCAGCCATAGCGGTGTGGGGGAGCAGTACTTC.

The chain is built from TRBV2 and TRBJ1-5; the D gene is possibly TRBD1 (6 bases). Germline assignment: CDR1 SNHLY and CDR2 FYNNEI. Trimming took 7 bases from V and 9 from J, leaving 16 bases between them. The CDR3 sequence is 13 residues long. The CDR3 DNA reads as TGTGCCAGCAAACTGAGGGGGGGATGGCCCCAGCATTTT. It codes for CASKLRGGWPQHF.

This clonotype was seen a handful of times. J is TRBJ1-5 and V is TRBV20-1; D uncertain. The CDR3 runs to 12 residues. Germline CDR1 is DFQATT and CDR2 is SNEGSKA (reference sequence). Trimming shortened V by 1 base and J by 5 bases, and 6 bases separated the two germline ends. CDR3 loop: CSARASYQPQHF. The DNA for the CDR3 is TGCAGTGCTAGAGCCTCTTATCAGCCCCAGCATTTT.

In its sample, this clonotype was seen a few times. The gene calls are TRBV20-1 and TRBJ2-7; TRBD2 matches at 8 bases. J was trimmed by 1 base and V by 5 bases; bases with no gene match: 1. Germline lookup yields CDR1 DFQATT and CDR2 SNEGSKA (reference sequence). The CDR3 is 12 amino acids. The CDR3 protein is CSAGTSSYEQYF. For the CDR3, the DNA is TGCAGTGCTGGGACTAGTTCCTACGAGCAGTACTTC.

The V call is TRBV20-1, the J call TRBJ2-3; 10 bases map to TRBD2. Looked up from germline, CDR1 is DFQATT and CDR2 is SNEGSKA (reference sequence). The V gene end was trimmed by 4 bases and the J gene end by 4 bases; junction bases not matched to a gene: 2. The length of the CDR3 is 13 residues. CDR3 DNA sequence: TGCAGTGCTATACTAGCGGGGTCAGATACGCAGTATTTT. Translating gives CSAILAGSDTQYF.

This chain uses TRBV5-5 with TRBJ2-7; 7 bases agree with TRBD1. CDR1 and CDR2 (germline): SGHKS, YYEKEE (reference sequence). The trim removed 3 bases at V and 3 bases at J, leaving 15 bases unmatched. CDR3 length: 17 residues. Here the CDR3 DNA reads TGTGCCAGCAGCTGGAACTGGGACAGTGATTTATTCTACGAGCAGTACTTC. It is translated as CASSWNWDSDLFYEQYF.

This clonotype was seen a handful of times. The V gene is TRBV12-3 or TRBV12-4, the J gene TRBJ2-7; D remains ambiguous. V was shortened by 7 bases and J by 1 base, with 14 bases between the two germline ends. The CDR3 extends over 14 amino acids. CDR3 region: CASNFLPGSYEQYF. The CDR3 DNA sequence: TGTGCCAGCAACTTCCTTCCAGGATCCTACGAGCAGTACTTC.

A few counts support this clonotype. The chain employs TRBV5-1 and TRBJ2-1, with no clear D. V dropped 3 bases and J dropped 3 bases, with 13 bases sitting between them. The CDR3 covers 15 residues. The germline V gene encodes CDR1 SGHRS and CDR2 YFSETQ. CDR3 in amino acids: CASSSTGQSYNEQFF. CDR3 coding DNA: TGCGCCAGCAGCTCTACCGGGCAAAGCTACAATGAGCAGTTCTTC. The whole variable domain, remainder taken from reference TRBV5-1 and TRBJ2-1, is KAGVTQTPRYLIKTRGQQVTLSCSPISGHRSVSWYQQTPGQGLQFLFEYFSETQRNKGNFPGRFSGRQFSNSRSEMNVSTLELGDSALYLCASSSTGQSYNEQFFGPGTRLTVL.

There are a few counts of this clonotype. The V and J genes are TRBV6-5 and TRBJ2-7; tentatively, D is TRBD1 (6 bases). Germline V CDR1 and CDR2: MNHEY, SVGAGI. This CDR3 is 18 amino acids long. V shed 0 bases and J shed 0 bases, with 18 bases lying between them. The CDR3, as DNA: TGTGCCAGCAGTTACTCGTATATAGGGACATCGAGCTCCTACGAGCAGTACTTC. It specifies CASSYSYIGTSSSYEQYF.

The V and J genes are TRBV10-3 and TRBJ2-3; 7 bases are a match to TRBD2. With 3 bases clipped from V and 1 base from J, the junction kept 1 base outside the gene matches. CDR3 length equals 14 residues. The V gene's germline CDR1 is ENHRY and CDR2 SYGVKD. CDR3 in amino acids: CAISDRGGTDTQYF. The CDR3 bases are TGTGCCATCAGTGATCGGGGGGGCACAGATACGCAGTATTTT.

This clonotype was detected only once. The chain has TRBV4-3 and TRBJ2-3; either TRBD1 or TRBD2 may fit D (6 bases each). Trimming stripped 3 bases from V and 6 bases from J, with 19 bases between. Germline V gene lookup returns CDR1 LGHNA and CDR2 YSLEER. The CDR3 loop spans 16 amino acids. The CDR3 DNA reads as TGCGCCAGCAGCCACCCCTCGTCGGGGGCTGGGGATACGCAGTATTTT. Translating it yields CASSHPSSGAGDTQYF.

This clonotype was found a few times. The DNA for the CDR3 is TGCGCCAGCAGCCGCCGGGACAACTACGAGCAGTACTTC. Amino acid sequence: CASSRRDNYEQYF. The gene calls are TRBV5-1 and TRBJ2-7; tentative D call: TRBD1 (6 bases). This CDR3 has 13 amino acids. Per germline, CDR1 SGHRS and CDR2 YFSETQ. The germline V and J ends were trimmed by 4 bases and 3 bases, with 11 bases remaining between them.

The sample holds many counts of this clonotype. The chain employs TRBV4-2 and TRBJ2-7; 9 nucleotides line up with TRBD1. Germline CDR1 is LGHNA and CDR2 is YNFKEQ. CDR3 size: 16 residues. V shed 1 base, J shed 3 bases, and the junction held 7 bases outside the gene matches. The CDR3 nucleotides are TGTGCCAGCAGCCAAGGGCGGGACAGGGAGATCTACGAGCAGTACTTC. This gives the protein CASSQGRDREIYEQYF.

The sample holds a few counts of this clonotype. This chain uses TRBV19 with TRBJ2-1; 7 bases align to TRBD2. The CDR3 is 16 residues long. V was pared by 5 bases and J by 9 bases, with 16 bases of the junction left unmatched. The germline gives CDR1 LNHDA, CDR2 SQIVND (reference sequence). The CDR3 spells CASSPPLVQRGGEQFF. CDR3 DNA sequence: TGTGCCAGTAGTCCCCCCCTGGTGCAGCGGGGTGGTGAGCAGTTCTTC.

This clonotype has a count of ten or more. The V gene is TRBV29-1, the J gene TRBJ1-2; D is perhaps TRBD1 (5 bases). This CDR3 region has 13 residues. CDR1 is SQVTM and CDR2 is ANQGSEA in the germline V gene. The germline V and J ends were trimmed by 5 bases and 4 bases, with 14 bases remaining between them. The CDR3 sequence is CSVPSRAPYGYTF. The CDR3 nucleotides are TGCAGCGTTCCCTCCAGGGCCCCCTATGGCTACACCTTC.

The rearrangement joins TRBV5-5 to TRBJ2-2; 7 nucleotides align to TRBD1. The germline CDR1 and CDR2 sequences are SGHKS and YYEKEE (reference sequence). This CDR3 spans 15 amino acids. Trimming at V came to 4 bases and at J to 2 bases, leaving 5 bases not matched to a gene. CDR3 in amino acids: CASSHDRVNTGELFF. In DNA form, the CDR3 reads TGTGCCAGCAGCCATGACAGGGTCAACACCGGGGAGCTGTTTTTT.

The chain links TRBV5-1 to TRBJ2-3; D may be TRBD1 or TRBD2 (6 bases each). V lost 0 bases and J 8 bases, leaving 16 bases between the germline ends. CDR1 SGHRS and CDR2 YFSETQ come from the germline V gene. The CDR3 loop spans 15 amino acids. The CDR3 sequence: CASSLVQGRFGTQYF. The CDR3 nucleotides read TGCGCCAGCAGCTTGGTCCAGGGGAGGTTTGGTACGCAGTATTTT.